A selection of T cell receptor beta chains follows, all from one sample in a study of cytomegalovirus exposure and HLA in healthy donors. The repertoire was sequenced with immunoSEQ multiplex PCR; TCRdb's copy has only in-frame clones and lacks some. The repertoire holds 150,000 to 200,000 clones, with roughly three quarters as singletons. Sequences were obtained from PBMCs. These receptors were collected from a woman in her thirties in good health and CMV-seropositive. Each CDR3 is given with its conserved first and last residue. A D gene is named only where the DNA matches it firmly. The size entry is marked missing in some rows and otherwise reads once, few, many or a size class.

V gene: TRBV9; D gene: TRBD2; clone size: -; J gene: TRBJ2-3; CDR3 protein: CASSGSGGSTDTQYF; CDR3 DNA: TGTGCCAGCAGCGGTAGCGGGGGAAGCACAGATACGCAGTATTTT
V gene: TRBV7-2; D gene: -; clone size: -; J gene: TRBJ2-3; CDR3 protein: CASSAPGVDTQYF; CDR3 DNA: TGTGCCAGCAGCGCCCCAGGGGTGGATACGCAGTATTTT
V gene: TRBV10-3; D gene: TRBD1; clone size: -; J gene: TRBJ2-2; CDR3 protein: CAISESGTANTGELFF; CDR3 DNA: TGTGCCATCAGTGAGTCGGGGACAGCAAACACCGGGGAGCTGTTTTTT
V gene: TRBV6-4; D gene: TRBD2; clone size: few; J gene: TRBJ2-3; CDR3 protein: CASSDSAGGPTDTQYF; CDR3 DNA: TGTGCCAGCAGTGACTCAGCGGGGGGGCCCACAGATACGCAGTATTTT
V gene: TRBV9; D gene: -; clone size: -; J gene: TRBJ1-3; CDR3 protein: CASGREGRGDTIYF; CDR3 DNA: TGTGCCAGCGGCCGGGAGGGCCGGGGTGACACCATATATTTT
V gene: TRBV7-9; D gene: -; clone size: -; J gene: TRBJ1-5; CDR3 protein: CASSSVTGRNQPQHF; CDR3 DNA: TGTGCCAGCAGCTCCGTGACAGGCCGCAATCAGCCCCAGCATTTT
V gene: TRBV5-1; D gene: -; clone size: -; J gene: TRBJ2-2; CDR3 protein: CASSSKVWGQNTGELFF; CDR3 DNA: TGCGCCAGCAGCTCCAAAGTCTGGGGACAGAACACCGGGGAGCTGTTTTTT
V gene: TRBV19; D gene: TRBD1; clone size: once; J gene: TRBJ1-5; CDR3 protein: CASRPGTGGPKAQHF; CDR3 DNA: TGTGCCAGTAGGCCCGGGACAGGGGGCCCAAAGGCCCAGCATTTT
V gene: TRBV19; D gene: -; clone size: -; J gene: TRBJ1-1; CDR3 protein: CASSRRPGLNTEAFF; CDR3 DNA: TGTGCCAGTAGTAGGAGGCCGGGCCTGAACACTGAAGCTTTCTTT
V gene: TRBV6-5; D gene: -; clone size: -; J gene: TRBJ1-3; CDR3 protein: CASKKSYSGNTIYF; CDR3 DNA: TGTGCCAGCAAAAAGTCCTACTCTGGAAACACCATATATTTT
V gene: TRBV5-5; D gene: TRBD2; clone size: -; J gene: TRBJ2-1; CDR3 protein: CASSSSGGSYNEQFF; CDR3 DNA: TGTGCCAGCAGTTCTAGCGGGGGCTCCTACAATGAGCAGTTCTTC
V gene: TRBV7-8; D gene: -; clone size: -; J gene: TRBJ2-1; CDR3 protein: CASSLALGYYIPGGYNEQFF; CDR3 DNA: TGTGCCAGCAGCTTAGCGCTCGGATACTATATCCCTGGAGGCTACAATGAGCAGTTCTTC
V gene: TRBV9; D gene: -; clone size: -; J gene: TRBJ2-2; CDR3 protein: CASSDTGYTGELFF; CDR3 DNA: TGTGCCAGCAGCGACACAGGGTACACCGGGGAGCTGTTTTTT
V gene: TRBV5-1; D gene: TRBD1; clone size: -; J gene: TRBJ1-1; CDR3 protein: CASSLRQGLMNTEAFF; CDR3 DNA: TGCGCCAGCAGCCTTCGACAGGGTCTAATGAACACTGAAGCTTTCTTT
V gene: TRBV4-1; D gene: TRBD1; clone size: -; J gene: TRBJ1-4; CDR3 protein: CASSLRQGVPRGNEKLFF; CDR3 DNA: TGCGCCAGCAGCCTTCGACAGGGGGTCCCTCGGGGTAATGAAAAACTGTTTTTT
V gene: TRBV7-9; D gene: -; clone size: -; J gene: TRBJ1-2; CDR3 protein: CASSPEGAYGYTF; CDR3 DNA: TGTGCCAGCAGTCCCGAGGGTGCCTATGGCTACACCTTC
V gene: TRBV11-3; D gene: TRBD1; clone size: -; J gene: TRBJ2-5; CDR3 protein: CASSPGPHPRGETQYF; CDR3 DNA: TGTGCCAGCAGCCCCGGTCCGCACCCCAGGGGGGAGACCCAGTACTTC
V gene: TRBV7-2; D gene: TRBD1; clone size: -; J gene: TRBJ2-1; CDR3 protein: CASSLDGQGVYEQFF; CDR3 DNA: TGTGCCAGCAGCTTAGACGGGCAGGGGGTCTATGAGCAGTTCTTC
V gene: TRBV28; D gene: TRBD1; clone size: -; J gene: TRBJ1-3; CDR3 protein: CASSLYARADRAGNTIYF; CDR3 DNA: TGTGCCAGCAGTTTATATGCCCGAGCGGACAGGGCTGGAAACACCATATATTTT
V gene: TRBV2; D gene: -; clone size: -; J gene: TRBJ2-1; CDR3 protein: CASKRMTGSYNEQFF; CDR3 DNA: TGTGCCAGCAAAAGGATGACAGGATCCTACAATGAGCAGTTCTTC
V gene: TRBV11-3; D gene: TRBD2; clone size: -; J gene: TRBJ2-7; CDR3 protein: CASRPSGTTPHEQYF; CDR3 DNA: TGTGCCAGCAGGCCAAGCGGGACGACCCCTCACGAGCAGTACTTC
V gene: TRBV9; D gene: TRBD1; clone size: -; J gene: TRBJ2-6; CDR3 protein: CASSAPGQGALGANVLTF; CDR3 DNA: TGTGCCAGCAGCGCTCCGGGACAGGGGGCGCTGGGGGCCAACGTCCTGACTTTC
V gene: TRBV2; D gene: -; clone size: -; J gene: TRBJ2-1; CDR3 protein: CASRALATRSYNEQFF; CDR3 DNA: TGTGCCAGCAGAGCCCTAGCGACCCGCTCCTACAATGAGCAGTTCTTC
V gene: TRBV21-1; D gene: -; clone size: few; J gene: TRBJ2-1; CDR3 protein: CASSFGGGSYNEQFF; CDR3 DNA: -
V gene: TRBV28; D gene: TRBD2; clone size: -; J gene: TRBJ2-5; CDR3 protein: CASRNPGLAGNQETQYF; CDR3 DNA: TGTGCCAGCAGGAACCCGGGACTAGCGGGGAATCAAGAGACCCAGTACTTC
V gene: TRBV6-6; D gene: TRBD1; clone size: few; J gene: TRBJ2-7; CDR3 protein: CASSPEWPDRVQYF; CDR3 DNA: TGTGCCAGCAGTCCGGAGTGGCCCGACAGGGTTCAGTACTTC
V gene: TRBV7-2; D gene: TRBD1; clone size: -; J gene: TRBJ1-6; CDR3 protein: CASSSRTGPPLHF; CDR3 DNA: TGTGCCAGCAGCTCTAGGACAGGGCCACCCCTCCACTTT
V gene: TRBV9; D gene: -; clone size: -; J gene: TRBJ2-2; CDR3 protein: CASSVGGRGELFF; CDR3 DNA: TGTGCCAGCAGCGTAGGGGGGCGCGGGGAGCTGTTTTTT
V gene: TRBV12-5; D gene: -; clone size: -; J gene: TRBJ1-1; CDR3 protein: CASGLEHGARAFF; CDR3 DNA: TGTGCTAGTGGTTTGGAACATGGAGCTAGGGCTTTCTTT
V gene: TRBV14; D gene: -; clone size: once; J gene: TRBJ1-1; CDR3 protein: CASSLHINTEAFF; CDR3 DNA: TGTGCCAGCAGCCTGCACATAAACACTGAAGCTTTCTTT
V gene: TRBV19; D gene: -; clone size: once; J gene: TRBJ1-2; CDR3 protein: CASSTTAFNYGYTF; CDR3 DNA: TGTGCCAGTAGCACGACAGCCTTTAACTATGGCTACACCTTC
V gene: TRBV7-2; D gene: -; clone size: -; J gene: TRBJ1-2; CDR3 protein: CASSLDLSLYGYTF; CDR3 DNA: TGTGCCAGCAGCTTAGATCTGTCCCTCTATGGCTACACCTTC
V gene: TRBV21-1; D gene: -; clone size: -; J gene: TRBJ1-3; CDR3 protein: CASSKDRQASGNTIYF; CDR3 DNA: TGTGCCAGCAGCAAAGATAGACAGGCCTCTGGAAACACCATATATTTT
V gene: TRBV5-6; D gene: -; clone size: -; J gene: TRBJ2-3; CDR3 protein: CASSLGAATRAQYF; CDR3 DNA: TGTGCCAGCAGCCTTGGAGCCGCCACGCGGGCGCAGTATTTT
V gene: TRBV7-9; D gene: -; clone size: -; J gene: TRBJ1-5; CDR3 protein: CASSWAPGQPQHF; CDR3 DNA: TGTGCCAGCAGCTGGGCGCCTGGGCAGCCCCAGCATTTT
V gene: TRBV19; D gene: -; clone size: -; J gene: TRBJ2-7; CDR3 protein: CASSIVPGVEQYF; CDR3 DNA: TGTGCCAGTAGTATAGTCCCAGGGGTCGAGCAGTACTTC